This T cell receptor (beta chain) was sequenced in a study of T cells in Graves' hyperthyroidism and ophthalmopathy (dated by TCRdb to about 2019). In the study overall: Peripheral blood samples were taken at initial diagnosis, before any treatment was given. To identify distinguishing TCR V-J signatures, a discovery cohort of around 100 patients was used, comprising 40 to 45 with Graves' ophthalmopathy and about 59 with stable Graves' hyperthyroidism. Prospective prediction of ophthalmopathy was tested in an independent validation cohort consisting of 18 hyperthyroidism patients and over 15 patients who later progressed to ophthalmopathy. The roughly 100 discovery patients were divided at random into training and test sets in a 7:3 ratio. The study also compared thyroid tissue and blood T-cell repertoires from five or six Graves' hyperthyroidism patients. Following sampling, methimazole starting at 30 mg daily was given to hyperthyroidism patients, and high-dose intravenous methylprednisolone was given to ophthalmopathy patients. The paper reports TCR Vbeta CDR3 sequencing of 130 to 150 peripheral blood samples: around 41 ophthalmopathy, under 80 hyperthyroidism and roughly 17 progressor patients.

In the ophthalmopathy patients, disease was moderately to severely active, with a Clinical Activity Score of 3 or more, a NOSPECS grade of 4 or more, and a duration of less than 3 months. Any patient with an uncontrolled infection, another autoimmune disease, pregnancy or lactation was excluded. Diagnoses relied on clinical symptoms, serum thyroxine and TRAb, thyroid ultrasound and orbital computed tomography. Ficoll-Paque density gradient centrifugation was used to isolate PBMCs from approximately 11 ml of fresh peripheral blood. Trizol reagent was used to extract total RNA, and RNA quality was then checked on an Agilent 2100 Bioanalyzer. Overall study results and their limits: A 13 V-J signature model separated ophthalmopathy from stable hyperthyroidism, with 87.88% sensitivity and about 81% specificity in cross-validation and 80%/75% in testing. In validation, progression to ophthalmopathy was predicted by the model with around 71% sensitivity and 72.22% specificity, a median of about 6.8 months before onset. No statistical method was used to set the sample size in advance, and investigators knew the group allocation. Most expanded thyroid clonotypes (frequency above 0.001) were also found in blood, which suggests that blood repertoires may mirror thyroid immune responses.

In this sample, this clonotype turned up many times. It has no known antigen specificity. Nothing much larger sits one base from this clone, and base qualities are not available. The germline V gene (reference sequence) specifies SGHAT as CDR1 and FQDESV as CDR2. The CDR3 runs 16 residues from the cysteine to the phenylalanine. The CDR3 DNA has 48 bases and is translated from base 1. V is trimmed back by 4 bases and J by 1 base, and the junction contains 8 bases that no gene match accounts for. The TCR beta CDR3 regions were amplified from RNA transcripts. For the first round of RT-PCR on the TCR CDR3, the HTBI primer set was used together with the Qiagen OneStep RT-PCR kit. A second multiplex PCR round built the libraries, followed by size selection and purification. Libraries were sequenced paired-end with 100 bp reads on an Illumina HiSeq2000. For the original study's pipeline: SOAPnuke was used to process the raw data, throwing out any read that contained adapters or uncalled bases, had a mean Phred below 15, or lacked an exact constant-primer or identifier match. High-quality paired reads were merged using COPE v1.2.5, and each unique nucleotide sequence was defined as a clonotype. MiTCR v1.1 was used to align clonotypes to the IMGT TRBV, TRBD and TRBJ reference segments. The analysis included only V-J combinations with a frequency above 0.0001, which together covered around 99% of the repertoires. The TCS score was defined as the ratio of F50 (clonal expansion) to E x V (chaos), calculated using BLOSUM62-based TCRdist between CDR3 peptides within each V-J. Welch's t-statistics and random forest reduced several hundred V-J features to 13, which were used in a naive Bayes classifier (R e1071). TCRdb applied fastp at Q25 and MiXCR to the public reads, then kept only in-frame beta chains. Entries that share a CDR3 protein sequence are merged under the most common genes and DNA. The V and J calls come from TCRdb's annotation, not from the publication. The sample table lists 200,000 to 300,000 distinct CDR3 sequences, over 20% of them with a count of one. The top ten clones comprise around 40% of the sample.

The TCR originated in a woman in her thirties or forties with Graves' ophthalmopathy. Here the chain combines TRBV11-1 and TRBJ2-7; 9 of the junction bases match TRBD1. Material: blood. The CDR3 amino acid sequence is: CASSSTPGTGSYEQYF. The DNA sequence reads TGTGCCAGCAGCTCGACTCCCGGGACAGGGTCCTACGAGCAGTACTTC.